This passage covers 16 T cell receptor beta chains from one sample sequenced in a study of OX40 agonist ivuxolimab in advanced cancers. Profiled with immunoSEQ multiplex PCR; TCRdb holds only in-frame clones, not every one. The sample carries tens of thousands of clones, more than 75% recorded once. Material: CD4+ or CD8+ T cells sorted from blood, obtained in a trial of the OX40 agonist ivuxolimab. The receptors originated from an adult with an advanced solid tumor such as melanoma, head and neck, liver or kidney cancer.

This chain connects TRBV10-1 to TRBJ1-1, with D maybe TRBD1 (6 bases). There are 13 residues in the CDR3. Germline lookup yields CDR1 WNHNN and CDR2 SYGVQD (reference sequence). Trimming took off 5 bases at V and 3 bases at J, with 10 bases between the two ends. CDR3 DNA: TGCGCCAGCAGTTTTCGGACAGACACTGAAGCTTTCTTT. Its protein is CASSFRTDTEAFF.

V is TRBV18 and J is TRBJ2-1; D is ambiguous. Germline assignment: CDR1 KGHSH and CDR2 LQKENI. V was clipped by 5 bases and J by 0 bases, with 14 bases between them. The CDR3 extends over 16 amino acids. CDR3 DNA sequence: TGTGCCAGCTCATGGACGCCAACCAGCTCCTACAATGAGCAGTTCTTC. This sequence encodes CASSWTPTSSYNEQFF.

This rearrangement joins TRBV7-3 to TRBJ2-1; weak D call: TRBD2 (7 bases). With 0 bases removed from V and 7 bases from J, the gap between germline ends came to 16 bases. The CDR3 consists of 16 residues. The germline CDR1 and CDR2 sequences are SGHTA and FQGTGA. CDR3 DNA sequence: TGTGCCAGCAGCTTAACTGGTGCGGGGGCGGTTAATGAGCAGTTCTTC. Protein sequence: CASSLTGAGAVNEQFF.

V and J are TRBV19 and TRBJ2-1; maybe TRBD2 (6 bases). The germline V gene has CDR1 LNHDA and CDR2 SQIVND (reference sequence). There are 16 residues in the CDR3. Between the trimmed V and J ends, which lost 10 bases and 5 bases, there was a span of 24 bases. In nucleotides, the CDR3 is TGTGCCACACACGATTGGCGGGACCCGGCCCACAATGAGCAGTTCTTC. This translates into CATHDWRDPAHNEQFF. Full variable domain (missing parts from reference TRBV19 and TRBJ2-1): DGGITQSPKYLFRKEGQNVTLSCEQNLNHDAMYWYRQDPGQGLRLIYYSQIVNDFQKGDIAEGYSVSREKKESFPLTVTSAQKNPTAFYLCATHDWRDPAHNEQFFGPGTRLTVL.

This chain joins TRBV7-6 and TRBJ2-7; the D is unclear. V dropped 0 bases and J dropped 0 bases, with 6 bases sitting between them. CDR1 and CDR2 from the germline V gene are SGHVS and FNYEAQ. The CDR3 sequence is 14 residues long. The chain's CDR3 is CASSLAGPSYEQYF. The CDR3 DNA reads as TGTGCCAGCAGCTTAGCAGGGCCCTCCTACGAGCAGTACTTC.

The chain links TRBV30 to TRBJ2-3; 12 nucleotides align to TRBD2. The CDR3 spans 17 residues. Germline lookup yields CDR1 GTSNPN and CDR2 SVGIG (reference sequence). V lost 1 base, J lost 3 bases, and 8 bases stayed unmatched. DNA for the CDR3: TGTGCCTGGAGTGCCCAACGGACTAGCGGGACGACAGATACGCAGTATTTT. Amino acids: CAWSAQRTSGTTDTQYF.

The V call is TRBV5-5, the J call TRBJ2-5; 8 nucleotides agree with TRBD1. The ends lost 0 bases at V and 2 bases at J; junction bases unmatched: 6. CDR3 length equals 16 residues. Germline-derived CDR1 and CDR2 are SGHKS and YYEKEE (reference sequence). The CDR3 region is CASSLALTGVQETQYF. CDR3 sequence (DNA): TGTGCCAGCAGCTTGGCCCTGACAGGGGTACAAGAGACCCAGTACTTC.

V and J are TRBV18 and TRBJ2-7, with 10 bases lining up with TRBD2. The germline CDR1 and CDR2 sequences are KGHSH and LQKENI. Losses at the gene ends were 3 bases for V and 5 bases for J; bases not matched to a gene: 7. CDR3 length: 15 amino acids. The CDR3 nucleotides are TGTGCCAGCTCACCGCTAGCGGGAGAGATTAACGAGCAGTACTTC. Its translation: CASSPLAGEINEQYF.

The genes are TRBV5-1 and TRBJ2-2; D is possibly TRBD1 (6 bases). This CDR3 has 17 residues. Germline V lookup: CDR1 SGHRS, CDR2 YFSETQ. Trimming stripped 0 bases from V and 3 bases from J, with 15 bases between. This chain's CDR3 is CASSLANGRGHTGELFF. In DNA, the CDR3 is TGCGCCAGCAGCTTGGCCAATGGCAGGGGCCACACCGGGGAGCTGTTTTTT.

The rearrangement uses TRBV2 and TRBJ2-7, with unresolved D. CDR1 and CDR2 (germline): SNHLY, FYNNEI. The CDR3 has 9 residues. Trimming took off 7 bases at V and 6 bases at J, with 4 bases between the two ends. The CDR3: CASNREQYF. The CDR3, as DNA: TGTGCCAGCAACCGCGAGCAGTACTTC.

This clone has only a few counts. The sample contains more than one DNA sequence encoding this CDR3. This chain joins TRBV28 and TRBJ1-2, with D uncertain. V gave up 2 bases and J gave up 3 bases, with 4 bases separating them. Germline V gene data show CDR1 as MDHEN and CDR2 as SYDVKM. This CDR3 region has 12 residues. The CDR3 coding sequence is TGTGCCAGCAGTTTAGGGGACTATGGCTACACCTTC. Translation gives CASSLGDYGYTF.

The DNA of the CDR3 is TGTGCCATCAGTGAGGGCAGGGGGGCAGCTGAAGCTTTCTTT. It translates to CAISEGRGAAEAFF. V and J are TRBV10-3 and TRBJ1-1, with TRBD1 matching 7 bases. The CDR3 is made up of 14 amino acids. Germline CDR1 reads ENHRY; CDR2 reads SYGVKD. V gave up 2 bases and J gave up 6 bases; unmatched junction bases: 6.

The genes are TRBV23-1 and TRBJ2-1; 7 bases are a match to TRBD1. TRBV23-1 is filed as an ORF, its function uncertain. The CDR3 extends over 18 amino acids. V was clipped by 0 bases and J by 0 bases; unmatched bases: 8. CDR3 sequence (DNA): TGCGCCAGCAGTCAATCGAAACAGGGGATGAGCTCCTACAATGAGCAGTTCTTC. Protein product: CASSQSKQGMSSYNEQFF.

The chain joins TRBV6-5 to TRBJ1-5, with 10 positions matching TRBD1. J was trimmed by 3 bases and V by 5 bases; bases with no gene match: 4. Germline V CDR1 and CDR2: MNHEY, SVGAGI. This CDR3 is built from 15 residues. CDR3 sequence (DNA): TGTGCCAGCAGTCGACAGGGGGCGGCCAATCAGCCCCAGCATTTT. It translates to CASSRQGAANQPQHF.

DNA for the CDR3: TGTGCCAGCAGATCGAAACCGGGAGTCGACTACGAGCAGTACTTC. Its protein product is CASRSKPGVDYEQYF. The rearrangement joins TRBV6-5 to TRBJ2-7; TRBD2 might be the D (6 bases). The CDR3 contains 15 residues. V was trimmed by 6 bases and J by 3 bases, leaving 18 bases between them. The germline CDR1 and CDR2 sequences are MNHEY and SVGAGI.

This clone has a single count. V and J are TRBV28 and TRBJ1-4; D unresolved. V was clipped by 2 bases and J by 8 bases, with 6 bases between them. Germline lookup yields CDR1 MDHEN and CDR2 SYDVKM. The CDR3 has 12 amino acids. The CDR3 DNA reads as TGTGCCAGCAGTTTAGTGCGAGAAAAACTGTTTTTT. It is translated as CASSLVREKLFF.